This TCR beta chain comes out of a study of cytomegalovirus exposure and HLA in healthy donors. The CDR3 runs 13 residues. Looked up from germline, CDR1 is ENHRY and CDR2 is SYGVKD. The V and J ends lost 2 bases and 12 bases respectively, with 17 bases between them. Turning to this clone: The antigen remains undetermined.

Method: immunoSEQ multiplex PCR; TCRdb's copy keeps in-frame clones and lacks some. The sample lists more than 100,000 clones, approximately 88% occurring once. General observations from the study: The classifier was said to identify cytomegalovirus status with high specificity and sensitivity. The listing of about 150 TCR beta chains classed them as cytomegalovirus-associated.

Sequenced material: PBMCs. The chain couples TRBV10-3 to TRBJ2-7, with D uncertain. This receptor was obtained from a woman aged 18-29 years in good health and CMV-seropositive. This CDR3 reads CAISEGNRLDLYF. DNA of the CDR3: TGTGCCATCAGTGAGGGCAACCGACTTGATTTGTACTTC.